These 2 T cell receptor beta chains originate from one sample sequenced in a study of blood T cell repertoires in COVID-19. TCRdb's copy holds only in-frame clones and misses some; the assay was immunoSEQ multiplex PCR. This table has around 250,000 clones, approximately 84% appearing once. What was sequenced was PBMCs or T cells enriched from blood (not recorded which). The receptors stem from a man aged 18-30 years who had recovered from COVID-19.

The chain uses TRBV18 and TRBJ1-2; tentative D call: TRBD1 (5 bases). V lost 2 bases to trimming and J lost 6 bases, with 10 bases between them. Germline V gene data show CDR1 as KGHSH and CDR2 as LQKENI. The CDR3 sequence is 13 residues long. The CDR3 sequence: CASSPNRFDGYTF. In DNA form, the CDR3 reads TGTGCCAGCTCACCAAACAGGTTCGATGGCTACACCTTC.

The chain recombines TRBV10-2 with TRBJ1-5, with D possibly TRBD1 on 6 matching bases. This CDR3 spans 17 amino acids. The germline gives CDR1 WSHSY, CDR2 SAAADI. Trimming pared 2 bases from V and 2 bases from J, leaving 16 bases between. CDR3 DNA sequence: TGCGCCAGCAGTGAGAGGGGGGGAGAAGAGGGCAATCAGCCCCAGCATTTT. This sequence encodes CASSERGGEEGNQPQHF.